A selection of T cell receptor beta chains follows, all from one sample in a study of T cells after yellow fever vaccination. TCRdb reprocessed the 5' RACE reads with MiXCR, giving one entry per CDR3 protein. The sample contains some 400,000 distinct CDR3 sequences, about 6.2% of which appear only once. The material was PBMCs, obtained 5 days after the yellow fever booster vaccination. These receptors were collected from a man aged 30 to 45 who received the YFV17D yellow fever vaccine. CDR3s include the opening cysteine and the closing phenylalanine or tryptophan. A D gene is named only where the DNA matches it firmly. The size entry is marked missing in some rows and otherwise reads once, few, many or a size class.

d_gene,abundance,j_gene,v_gene,CDR3nt,CDR3aa
TRBD1,few,TRBJ1-5,TRBV24-1,TGTGCCACATCCGGGACAGAAAGCAATCAGCCCCAGCATTTT,CATSGTESNQPQHF
.,.,TRBJ1-4,TRBV7-6,TGTGCCAGCAGCTTAGCCCCGGGGGTTGCAACTAATGAAAAACTGTTTTTT,CASSLAPGVATNEKLFF
.,.,TRBJ1-4,TRBV7-2,TGTGCCAGCAGCTTAGCCGCGAAGGGGCCTGAAAAACTGTTTTTT,CASSLAAKGPEKLFF
TRBD2,.,TRBJ2-7,TRBV18,TGTGCCAGCTCACCAAAGACTAGCGGGAGTAAGATCGGCGAGCAGTACTTC,CASSPKTSGSKIGEQYF
TRBD2,.,TRBJ2-1,TRBV5-1,TGCGCCAGCAGCCCAAATAGCGGGAGGGTCTACAATGAGCAGTTCTTC,CASSPNSGRVYNEQFF
.,.,TRBJ2-3,TRBV5-1,TGCGCCAGCAGCTCTCGCCCTCCAGATACGCAGTATTTT,CASSSRPPDTQYF
.,many,TRBJ2-1,TRBV9,TGTGCCAGCTCAGTCGCCAGCTCCTACAATGAGCAGTTCTTC,CASSVASSYNEQFF
.,many,TRBJ1-4,TRBV29-1,TGCAGCGTTGGCGTCAGGGAAGAAAAACTGTTTTTT,CSVGVREEKLFF
.,many,TRBJ1-3,TRBV20-1,TGCAGTGCTCGCGTGCCGGGTTCTGGAAACACCATATATTTT,CSARVPGSGNTIYF
.,many,TRBJ2-3,TRBV29-1,TGCAGCGGCCGCTGGCGGGGAGCCACAGATACGCAGTATTTT,CSGRWRGATDTQYF
.,few,TRBJ2-7,TRBV10-3,TGTGCCATCAGTGAGCCCGGGGTCGGGTCCTACGAGCAGTACTTC,CAISEPGVGSYEQYF
.,many,TRBJ1-3,TRBV12-3/TRBV12-4,TGTGCCAGCATCCTTAACAGCTCTGGAAACACCATATATTTT,CASILNSSGNTIYF
TRBD1,few,TRBJ2-1,TRBV20-1,TGCAGTGCTCCCCGGCCGCAGGGGGACAATGAGCAGTTCTTC,CSAPRPQGDNEQFF
TRBD1,many,TRBJ1-4,TRBV20-1,TGCAGTGCTACCAGACAGGGGAGGGGACCTGTTGAAAAACTGTTTTTT,CSATRQGRGPVEKLFF
.,few,TRBJ2-3,TRBV27,TGTGCCAGCAGTTCCCAGTTCACTAGCACAGATACGCAGTATTTT,CASSSQFTSTDTQYF
TRBD2,many,TRBJ2-5,TRBV20-1,TGCAGTCCCAGCCCGGGGGGAGCCCTCGAGACCCAGTACTTC,CSPSPGGALETQYF
.,.,TRBJ2-3,TRBV7-2,TGTGCCAGCAGCTTTACAGAGACAGATACGCAGTATTTT,CASSFTETDTQYF
.,few,TRBJ2-1,TRBV20-1,TGCAGTGCTAGGCTATTGTATAGATCCACCTACAATGAGCAGTTCTTC,CSARLLYRSTYNEQFF
.,many,TRBJ1-2,TRBV20-1,TGCAGTGCTAGAGTTCGGGGGCTGACGAGCGGCTACACCTTC,CSARVRGLTSGYTF
TRBD2,few,TRBJ2-2,TRBV20-1,TGCAGTGCCAGGACTAGCGGGAGGGCTAGCACCGGGGAGCTGTTTTTT,CSARTSGRASTGELFF
.,.,TRBJ1-2,TRBV10-3,TGTGCCATCAGTGAGCTACCCCTTAGACAGAGCGACTATGGCTACACCTTC,CAISELPLRQSDYGYTF
.,few,TRBJ2-1,TRBV29-1,TGCAGCACACTGACAGGAAGCTCCTACAATGAGCAGTTCTTC,CSTLTGSSYNEQFF
TRBD1,many,TRBJ1-4,TRBV18,TGTGCCAGCTCACCGGCGGAGGGGGCGCAGAAACTGTTTTTT,CASSPAEGAQKLFF
.,.,TRBJ1-2,TRBV18,TGTGCCAGCTCACTAAGACCCGGGGACTATGGCTACACCTTC,CASSLRPGDYGYTF
.,many,TRBJ2-4,TRBV5-1,TGCGCCAGCAGCGTGTCCGGGGGCTCCGAAAACATTCAGTACTTC,CASSVSGGSENIQYF
.,many,TRBJ2-7,TRBV7-2,TGTGCCAGCAGCTTAGTGCCTCGACGGAGGGTCGAGGAGCAGTACTTC,CASSLVPRRRVEEQYF
TRBD2,few,TRBJ2-3,TRBV5-4,TGTGCCAGCAGCTTTCTGGGACTAGCGGGAGGAGGGAGCACAGATACGCAGTATTTT,CASSFLGLAGGGSTDTQYF
TRBD1,many,TRBJ2-3,TRBV11-2,TGTGCCAGCAGCTTACTTGGACAGGTTAACACAGATACGCAGTATTTT,CASSLLGQVNTDTQYF
.,few,TRBJ1-2,TRBV20-1,TGCAGTGCTAGGGTCAAGGCCGTTAACTATGGCTACACCTTC,CSARVKAVNYGYTF
.,.,TRBJ2-3,TRBV5-4,TGTGCCAGCAGCGAGACAGATACGCAGTATTTT,CASSETDTQYF
.,.,TRBJ1-2,TRBV3-1,TGTGCCAGCAGCCCTACTCAGGGGTCCGGCTACACCTTC,CASSPTQGSGYTF
.,many,TRBJ1-5,TRBV5-1,TGCGCCAGCAGGGTCGGGCACAATCAGCCCCAGCATTTT,CASRVGHNQPQHF
.,many,TRBJ2-7,TRBV10-3,TGTGCCATCAGTGACGGCGGGTACTACGAGCAGTACTTC,CAISDGGYYEQYF
.,few,TRBJ2-2,TRBV20-1,TGCAGTGCTAGGGAGATGAACACCGGGGAGCTGTTTTTT,CSAREMNTGELFF
.,many,TRBJ2-5,TRBV2,TGTGCCAGCAGTGAAATGGGTCATTCCCGAGAGACCCAGTACTTC,CASSEMGHSRETQYF
.,few,TRBJ2-2,TRBV7-2,TGTGCCAGCAGCTCCGGGGCGGGGTCCGGGGAGCTGTTTTTT,CASSSGAGSGELFF
.,few,TRBJ2-4,TRBV12-3/TRBV12-4,TGTGCCAGCAATCTTGGAGGGGTGTTGAACATTCAGTACTTC,CASNLGGVLNIQYF
.,many,TRBJ2-1,TRBV5-1,TGCGCCAGCAGCGTGGGCCCGGCCCCGAACAATGAGCAGTTCTTC,CASSVGPAPNNEQFF
TRBD2,many,TRBJ2-1,TRBV6-2/TRBV6-3,TGTGCCAGCAGCAAAGCCGGGACTAAGGACTACAATGAGCAGTTCTTC,CASSKAGTKDYNEQFF
.,.,TRBJ1-1,TRBV6-5,TGTGCCAGCAGTTACTATGCTCGGGGGAACACTGAAGCTTTCTTT,CASSYYARGNTEAFF
.,.,TRBJ2-7,TRBV19,TGTGCCAGTAGTACCAACCCGGACGGGTTCTCTTCCTACGAGCAGTACTTC,CASSTNPDGFSSYEQYF
TRBD1,.,TRBJ2-3,TRBV28,TGTGCCAGCAGAACCACAGGGGTGACAGATACGCAGTATTTT,CASRTTGVTDTQYF
TRBD2,many,TRBJ2-1,TRBV20-1,TGCAGTGCTAGTGGACTAGCGGAATACAATGAGCAGTTCTTC,CSASGLAEYNEQFF
TRBD2,many,TRBJ2-3,TRBV6-2/TRBV6-3,TGTGCCAGCAGTAGTCTCAGACAGGGGTGGGCTAGCGGGAGCGGGATGACAGATACGCAGTATTTT,CASSSLRQGWASGSGMTDTQYF
TRBD1,many,TRBJ2-7,TRBV6-2/TRBV6-3,TGTGCCAGCAGTCCTAACCGACAGGGGATCCACGAGCAGTACTTC,CASSPNRQGIHEQYF
TRBD2,many,TRBJ2-7,TRBV5-1,TGCGCCAGCAGCCTCCGCCCTAGCGGGGACTCCTACGAGCAGTACTTC,CASSLRPSGDSYEQYF
.,many,TRBJ1-1,TRBV5-1,TGCGCCAGCAGCTTGGAGGGCGGAAGGGCTTTCTTT,CASSLEGGRAFF
.,.,TRBJ2-5,TRBV20-1,TGCAGTGCTCCCGCCGGGCGACAAGAGACCCAGTACTTC,CSAPAGRQETQYF
TRBD2,few,TRBJ2-7,TRBV7-2,TGTGCCAGCAGCTTAGGGACTAGCGGGAAGATCGAGCAGTACTTC,CASSLGTSGKIEQYF